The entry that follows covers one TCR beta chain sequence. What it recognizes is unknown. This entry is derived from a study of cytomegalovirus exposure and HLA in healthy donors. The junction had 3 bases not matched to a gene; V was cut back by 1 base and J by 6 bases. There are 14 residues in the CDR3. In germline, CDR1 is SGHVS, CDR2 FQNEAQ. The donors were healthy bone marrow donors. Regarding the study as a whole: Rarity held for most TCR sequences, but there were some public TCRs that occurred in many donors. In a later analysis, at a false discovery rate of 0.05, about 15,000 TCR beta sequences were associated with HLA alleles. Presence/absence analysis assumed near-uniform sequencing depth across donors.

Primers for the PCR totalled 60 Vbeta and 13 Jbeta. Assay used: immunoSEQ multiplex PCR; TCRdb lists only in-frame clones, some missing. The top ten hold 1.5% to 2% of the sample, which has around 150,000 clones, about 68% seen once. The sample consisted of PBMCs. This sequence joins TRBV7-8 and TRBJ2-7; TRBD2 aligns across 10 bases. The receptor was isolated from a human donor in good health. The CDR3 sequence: CASSLVRLAGEQYF. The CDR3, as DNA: TGTGCCAGCAGCTTAGTGAGACTAGCGGGCGAGCAGTACTTC.